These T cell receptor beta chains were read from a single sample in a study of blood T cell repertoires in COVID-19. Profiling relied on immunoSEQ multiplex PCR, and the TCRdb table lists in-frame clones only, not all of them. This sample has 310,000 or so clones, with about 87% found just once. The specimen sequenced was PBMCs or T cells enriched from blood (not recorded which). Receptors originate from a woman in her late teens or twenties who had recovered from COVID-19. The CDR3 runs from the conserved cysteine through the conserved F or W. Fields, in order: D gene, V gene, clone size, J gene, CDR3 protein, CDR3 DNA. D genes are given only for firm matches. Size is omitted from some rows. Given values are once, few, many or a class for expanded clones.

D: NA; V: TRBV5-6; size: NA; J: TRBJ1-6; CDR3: CASSQGNTNSPLHF; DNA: TGTGCCAGCAGCCAGGGAAACACTAATTCACCCCTCCACTTT
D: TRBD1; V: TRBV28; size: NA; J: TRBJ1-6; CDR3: CASSSPGQGVGNSPLHF; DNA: TGTGCCAGCAGTTCACCGGGACAGGGAGTTGGTAATTCACCCCTCCACTTT
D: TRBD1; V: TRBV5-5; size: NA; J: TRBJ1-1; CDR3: CASSQHQGVVTEAFF; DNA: TGTGCCAGCAGCCAGCATCAGGGGGTGGTCACTGAAGCTTTCTTT
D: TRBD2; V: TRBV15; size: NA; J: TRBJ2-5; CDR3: CATSRVRGSLAGVQETQYF; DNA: TGTGCCACCAGCAGAGTCCGAGGTTCGTTAGCGGGAGTGCAAGAGACCCAGTACTTC
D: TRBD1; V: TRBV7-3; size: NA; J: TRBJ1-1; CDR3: CASSSRGRTEAFF; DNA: TGTGCCAGCAGCTCCAGGGGGCGCACTGAAGCTTTCTTT
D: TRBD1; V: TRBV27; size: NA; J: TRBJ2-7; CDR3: CASSYTGTAYEQYF; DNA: TGTGCCAGCAGTTATACCGGGACAGCCTACGAGCAGTACTTC
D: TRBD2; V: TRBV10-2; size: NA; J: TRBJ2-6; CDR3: CASSGAALGGGGFSGANVLTF; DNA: TGCGCCAGCAGTGGAGCCGCCCTTGGAGGCGGGGGTTTCTCTGGGGCCAACGTCCTGACTTTC
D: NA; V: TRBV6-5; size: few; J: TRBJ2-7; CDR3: CASSYSRGLYEQYF; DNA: TGTGCCAGCAGTTACTCAAGGGGTTTATACGAGCAGTACTTC
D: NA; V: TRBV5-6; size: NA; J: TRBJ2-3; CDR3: CASSLVGRNTQYF; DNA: TGTGCCAGCAGCTTGGTCGGGAGAAATACGCAGTATTTT
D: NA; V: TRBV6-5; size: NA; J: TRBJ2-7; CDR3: CASSGYDEQYF; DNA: TGTGCCAGTTCAGGGTACGACGAGCAGTACTTC
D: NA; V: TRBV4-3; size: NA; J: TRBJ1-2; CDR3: CASSQGDNRYGYTF; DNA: TGCGCCAGCAGCCAAGGGGACAACCGGTACGGCTACACCTTC
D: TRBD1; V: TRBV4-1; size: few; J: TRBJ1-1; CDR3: CASSPPRQGANSFF; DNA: TGCGCCAGCAGCCCCCCTCGACAGGGGGCGAATTCTTTCTTT
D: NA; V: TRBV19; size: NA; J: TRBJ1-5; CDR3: CASSPVDRGLGNQPQHF; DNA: TGTGCCAGTAGCCCAGTAGATAGAGGGCTGGGCAATCAGCCCCAGCATTTT
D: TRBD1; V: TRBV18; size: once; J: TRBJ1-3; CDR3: CASSPNQGEDTIYF; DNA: TGTGCCAGCTCACCAAATCAGGGGGAGGACACCATATATTTT
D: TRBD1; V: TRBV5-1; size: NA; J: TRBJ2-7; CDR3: CASSRGQRGYEQYF; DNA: TGCGCCAGCAGTCGGGGACAGCGAGGCTACGAGCAGTACTTC
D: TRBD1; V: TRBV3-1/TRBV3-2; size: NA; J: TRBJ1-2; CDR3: CASSPRDRGHYGYTF; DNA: TGTGCCAGCAGCCCCCGGGACAGGGGCCACTATGGCTACACCTTC
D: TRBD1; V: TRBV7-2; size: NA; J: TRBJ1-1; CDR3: CASSWVQGGEAFF; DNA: TGTGCCAGCAGCTGGGTCCAGGGGGGCGAAGCTTTCTTT
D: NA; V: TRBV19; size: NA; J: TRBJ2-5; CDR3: CASSIGGGRFTQETQYF; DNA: TGTGCCAGTAGTATAGGGGGGGGGCGGTTCACCCAAGAGACCCAGTACTTC
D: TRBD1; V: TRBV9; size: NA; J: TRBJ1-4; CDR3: CASSETGTGFLNEKLFF; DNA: TGTGCCAGCAGCGAAACCGGGACAGGGTTCTTAAATGAAAAACTGTTTTTT
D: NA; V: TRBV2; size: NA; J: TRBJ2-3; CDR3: CASSVPGTDTQYF; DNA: TGTGCCAGCAGTGTCCCTGGCACAGATACGCAGTATTTT
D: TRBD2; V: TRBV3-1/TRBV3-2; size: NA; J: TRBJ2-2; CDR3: CASSQGAGGFTGELFF; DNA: TGTGCCAGCAGCCAAGGTGCGGGGGGGTTCACCGGGGAGCTGTTTTTT
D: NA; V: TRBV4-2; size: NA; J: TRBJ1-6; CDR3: CASSQDGRIVSYNSPLHF; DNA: TGTGCCAGCAGCCAAGATGGCAGGATAGTTTCCTATAATTCACCCCTCCACTTT
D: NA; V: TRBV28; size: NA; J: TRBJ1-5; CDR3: CATWGLYSNQPQHF; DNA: TGTGCCACCTGGGGCCTTTATAGCAATCAGCCCCAGCATTTT
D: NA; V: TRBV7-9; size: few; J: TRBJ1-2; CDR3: CASSTGRTYGYTF; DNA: TGTGCCAGCAGCACAGGACGGACATATGGCTACACCTTC
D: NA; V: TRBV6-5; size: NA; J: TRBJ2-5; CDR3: CASSYDRRETQYF; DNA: TGTGCCAGCAGCTACGACAGGAGGGAGACCCAGTACTTC
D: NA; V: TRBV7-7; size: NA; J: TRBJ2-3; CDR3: CASSRFSGSTDTQYF; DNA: TGTGCCAGCAGCCGCTTTAGCGGTAGCACAGATACGCAGTATTTT
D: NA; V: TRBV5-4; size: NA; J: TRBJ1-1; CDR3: CASSLSGGAGTEAFF; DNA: TGTGCCAGCAGCTTATCGGGGGGCGCCGGCACTGAAGCTTTCTTT
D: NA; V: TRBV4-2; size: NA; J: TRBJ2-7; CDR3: CASSQGGLSSYEQYF; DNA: TGTGCCAGCAGCCAAGGGGGGCTGAGCTCCTACGAGCAGTACTTC
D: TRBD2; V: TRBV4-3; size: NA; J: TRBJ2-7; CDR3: CASSRTGTSVDEQYF; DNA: TGCGCCAGCAGCCGCACCGGGACTAGCGTCGACGAGCAGTACTTC
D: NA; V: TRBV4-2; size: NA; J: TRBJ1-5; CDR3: CASSHTYGRAVEPQHF; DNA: TGTGCCAGCAGCCACACATATGGCAGGGCAGTGGAGCCCCAGCATTTT
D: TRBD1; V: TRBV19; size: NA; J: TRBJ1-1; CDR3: CASSIPGQAMGTEAFF; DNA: TGTGCCAGTAGTATCCCGGGACAGGCGATGGGCACTGAAGCTTTCTTT
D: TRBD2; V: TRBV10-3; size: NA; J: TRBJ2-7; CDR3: CAITRTSGYEQYF; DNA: TGTGCCATCACCCGGACTAGCGGATACGAGCAGTACTTC
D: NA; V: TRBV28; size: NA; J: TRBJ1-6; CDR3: CASSPTGRPNSPLHF; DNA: TGTGCCAGCAGTCCCACGGGGAGGCCCAATTCACCCCTCCACTTT
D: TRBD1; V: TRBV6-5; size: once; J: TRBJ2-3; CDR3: CASRGQGGYTDTQYF; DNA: TGTGCCAGCAGGGGACAGGGGGGTTACACAGATACGCAGTATTTT
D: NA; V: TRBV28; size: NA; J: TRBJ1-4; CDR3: CASTRGIDEKLFF; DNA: TGTGCCAGTACCAGGGGAATAGATGAAAAACTGTTTTTT
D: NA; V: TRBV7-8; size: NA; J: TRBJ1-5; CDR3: CASSLSPRNQPQHF; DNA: TGTGCCAGCAGCTTATCTCCTCGGAATCAGCCCCAGCATTTT
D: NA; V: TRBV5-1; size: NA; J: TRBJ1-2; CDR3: CASSPDSLGGYGYTF; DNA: TGCGCCAGCAGCCCGGACAGCCTCGGAGGCTATGGCTACACCTTC
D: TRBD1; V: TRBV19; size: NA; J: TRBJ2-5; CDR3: CASSGTGVRETQYF; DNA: TGTGCCAGTAGTGGGACAGGGGTCAGAGAGACCCAGTACTTC
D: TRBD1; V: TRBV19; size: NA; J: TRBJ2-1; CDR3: CASSIQGSNEQFF; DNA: TGTGCCAGTAGCATACAGGGGTCGAATGAGCAGTTCTTC
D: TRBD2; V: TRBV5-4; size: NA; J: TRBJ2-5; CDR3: CASSPGGLGGGETQYF; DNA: TGTGCCAGCAGCCCGGGGGGGCTCGGGGGAGGTGAGACCCAGTACTTC
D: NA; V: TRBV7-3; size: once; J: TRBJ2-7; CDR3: CASSPDIGPYEQYF; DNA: TGTGCCAGCAGCCCGGACATCGGGCCCTACGAGCAGTACTTC
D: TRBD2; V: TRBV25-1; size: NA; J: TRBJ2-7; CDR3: CASRLAENYEQYF; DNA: TGTGCCAGCAGACTAGCGGAGAACTACGAGCAGTACTTC
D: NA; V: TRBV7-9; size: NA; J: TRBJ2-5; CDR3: CASSSGWQETQYF; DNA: TGTGCCAGCAGCAGCGGTTGGCAAGAGACCCAGTACTTC
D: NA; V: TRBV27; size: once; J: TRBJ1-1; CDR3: CASSLLGAVMNTEAFF; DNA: TGTGCCAGCAGTTTATTGGGGGCGGTCATGAACACTGAAGCTTTCTTT
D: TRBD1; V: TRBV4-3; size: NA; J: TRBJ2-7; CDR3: CASSQDRGQAYEQYF; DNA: TGCGCCAGCAGCCAAGATCGGGGACAGGCCTACGAGCAGTACTTC
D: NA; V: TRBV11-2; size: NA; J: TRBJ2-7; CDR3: CASSQSTGSLSYEQYF; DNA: TGTGCCAGCAGCCAATCTACAGGGTCCCTCTCCTACGAGCAGTACTTC
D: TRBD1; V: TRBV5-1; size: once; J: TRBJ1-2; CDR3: CASSLGQGSGYTF; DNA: TGCGCCAGCAGCTTAGGACAGGGGAGTGGCTACACCTTC
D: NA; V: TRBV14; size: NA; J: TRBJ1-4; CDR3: CASSPLYRGDEKLFF; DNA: TGTGCCAGCAGCCCACTATACCGGGGGGATGAAAAACTGTTTTTT
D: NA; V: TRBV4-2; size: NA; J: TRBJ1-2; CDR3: CASSQERRRVDGYTF; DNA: TGTGCCAGCAGCCAAGAGCGGCGCAGGGTCGATGGCTACACCTTC
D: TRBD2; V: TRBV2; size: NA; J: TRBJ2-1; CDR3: CASTSAGDNEQFF; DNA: TGTGCCAGCACCTCAGCGGGGGACAATGAGCAGTTCTTC
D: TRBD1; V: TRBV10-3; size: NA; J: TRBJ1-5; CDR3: CAISRGQGTDQPQHF; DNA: TGTGCCATCAGTAGGGGACAGGGGACCGATCAGCCCCAGCATTTT
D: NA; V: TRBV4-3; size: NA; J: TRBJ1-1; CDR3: CASSQLTVTEAFF; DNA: TGCGCCAGCAGCCAGCTGACAGTCACTGAAGCTTTCTTT
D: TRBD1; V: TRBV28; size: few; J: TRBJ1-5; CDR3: CASSIYDRVSNQPQHF; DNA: TGTGCCAGCAGTATATACGACAGGGTTAGCAATCAGCCCCAGCATTTT
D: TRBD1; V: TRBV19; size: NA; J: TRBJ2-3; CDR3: CASSISPGQGRVDTQYF; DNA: TGTGCCAGTAGTATAAGCCCGGGACAGGGTCGAGTAGATACGCAGTATTTT